This TCR beta chain comes out of a study of T cell clones after liver transplantation. Study-level information: In this trial, immunosuppression withdrawal was attempted within 2 years of liver transplant.

Here immunoSEQ multiplex PCR was the method, and the copy in TCRdb shows in-frame clones only, minus some. This table has about 99,000 clones, around 86% appearing once. This clone turned up a few times. Germline V CDR1 and CDR2: SGHDT, YYEEEE. CDR3 length: 14 amino acids. Trimming at V came to 2 bases and at J to 9 bases, leaving 6 bases not matched to a gene. The receptor was isolated from a human donor who received a liver transplant. This chain links TRBV5-6 with TRBJ2-4; 9 positions match TRBD1. Specimen: CD4+ T cells from blood, collected before liver transplant. The CDR3: CASSLQGARGIQYF. CDR3 in DNA: TGTGCCAGCAGCTTACAGGGGGCGCGGGGCATTCAGTACTTC.